The following is a T cell receptor beta chain sequence with its context. Authors' methods: For nucleated cells, counts were estimated from reference gene primer amplification. Profiled with immunoSEQ multiplex PCR; TCRdb holds only in-frame clones, not every one. V, J and clone size reflect that table, while D and trimming were determined from the DNA. The table records 230,000 or so clones, 89% of them present only once. This specimen belongs to a study of blood T cell repertoires in COVID-19. At the level of the study: COVID-19 samples collected from the United States, Italy and Spain covered acute and convalescent phases.

This TCR derives from a middle-aged woman who had recovered from COVID-19. The sequenced material came from peripheral blood.

CDR3 residues: CASSISRGTGTDTQYF. CDR3 bases: TGTGCCAGTAGTATATCGCGGGGGACTGGCACAGATACGCAGTATTTT. The chain recombines TRBV19 with TRBJ2-3; TRBD2 aligns across 7 bases. V dropped 2 bases and J dropped 1; count of bases not matched to a gene: 6. CDR1 is LNHDA and CDR2 is SQIVND in the germline V gene (reference sequence). The CDR3 sequence is 16 residues long.